The table lists the clone carrying this T cell receptor (beta chain) with many counts. Its antigen is unidentified. The germline V gene has CDR1 MDHEN and CDR2 SYDVKM. CDR3 size: 16 residues. V was cut by 6 bases and J by 1 base, with 16 bases left in between. The entry originates in a study of Graves' ophthalmopathy and Graves' hyperthyroidism. Overall study results and limits: A model of 13 signatures distinguished ophthalmopathy from stable hyperthyroidism at around 90% sensitivity and approximately 81% specificity.

Amplification targeted the TCR beta CDR3 regions, with RNA transcripts as the source material. HTBI primers were used in a first-round RT-PCR, which preceded a second-round multiplex PCR. A single record per CDR3 protein comes from TCRdb applying MiXCR to the multiplex PCR reads. The repertoire includes a few hundred thousand distinct CDR3 sequences, roughly a sixth of them detected once, and more than 9% sits in the top ten. This TCR was recovered from an adult man with Graves' ophthalmopathy. The V gene is TRBV28, the J gene TRBJ1-5; tentative D call: TRBD1 (6 bases). The sample comprised peripheral blood. In DNA form, the CDR3 reads TGTGCCAGCAGCCCACCCCCCGGACAGAGCAATCAGCCCCAGCATTTT. The encoded protein is CASSPPPGQSNQPQHF.